The 8 T cell receptor beta chains below come from one sample, sequenced in a study of T cells in Graves' hyperthyroidism and ophthalmopathy. The TCR beta CDR3 regions underwent amplification using RNA transcripts as the source. Carried out on the TCR CDR3, a first-round RT-PCR used the HTBI primer set. TCRdb independently ran MiXCR on the multiplex PCR reads; one entry per CDR3 protein. The sample yields 340,000 or so distinct CDR3 sequences, 15% to 20% seen once. Sequenced sample: blood. These receptors all stem from a woman between 50 and 59 years old with Graves' hyperthyroidism.

This clonotype turned up a few times. This sequence joins TRBV24-1 and TRBJ2-1, with 7 bases identical to TRBD1. V gave up 5 bases and J gave up 6 bases; unmatched junction bases: 12. This CDR3 is built from 16 residues. Per germline, CDR1 KGHDR and CDR2 SFDVKD. The CDR3 nucleotides read TGTGCCACCAGTGGTTCACGACAGGGTCACGGCAATGAGCAGTTCTTC. Protein: CATSGSRQGHGNEQFF.

This clonotype was detected a few times. The chain combines TRBV10-3 with TRBJ2-1; 10 nucleotides align to TRBD2. Germline V CDR1 and CDR2: ENHRY, SYGVKD. CDR3 length: 17 residues. V was clipped by 3 bases and J by 8 bases; unmatched bases: 13. DNA of the CDR3: TGTGCCATCAGTGATTCCCCCACGCCTAGCGGGAGTGATGAGCAGTTCTTC. Its translation: CAISDSPTPSGSDEQFF.

This clonotype was seen repeatedly, ten times or more. The gene calls are TRBV20-1 and TRBJ2-3; TRBD2 matches 9 bases. The ends lost 2 bases at V and 2 bases at J; junction bases unmatched: 5. Per the germline V gene, CDR1 is DFQATT and CDR2 is SNEGSKA (reference sequence). This CDR3 spans 15 amino acids. CDR3: CSARRTSASTDTQYF. DNA for the CDR3: TGCAGTGCTAGAAGGACTAGCGCTTCCACAGATACGCAGTATTTT.

This clonotype was recorded at least ten times. The chain joins TRBV27 to TRBJ2-7; TRBD2 agrees at 12 bases. The CDR3 runs to 16 residues. The V gene end was trimmed by 5 bases and the J gene end by 4 bases; junction bases not matched to a gene: 9. The germline gives CDR1 MNHEY, CDR2 SMNVEV (reference sequence). DNA for the CDR3: TGTGCCAGCAGTCTAAGACTAGCGGGAGTTCCGTACGAGCAGTACTTC. Translation gives CASSLRLAGVPYEQYF.

This clonotype was observed a few times. The chain is built from TRBV6-1 and TRBJ2-3; 8 bases map to TRBD1. The CDR3 runs 16 residues. Germline V gives CDR1 MNHNS, CDR2 SASEGT. Trimming cost V 6 bases and J 2 bases; bases outside gene matches: 10. The CDR3 spells CASSQSRDRYTDTQYF. In DNA form, the CDR3 reads TGTGCCAGCAGCCAAAGCCGGGACAGGTACACAGATACGCAGTATTTT.

The table lists this clonotype with many counts. J is TRBJ2-1 and V is TRBV20-1, with TRBD2 matching 8 bases. CDR1 DFQATT and CDR2 SNEGSKA come from the germline V gene (reference sequence). The J segment lost 3 bases and the V segment lost 0 bases, leaving 13 bases of the junction unmatched. There are 18 residues in the CDR3. The CDR3 DNA reads as TGCAGTGCTAGAGATCTGCCGACTAGCGAGAGGGACTACAATGAGCAGTTCTTC. Translated, it gives CSARDLPTSERDYNEQFF.

This clonotype has at least ten counts. J is TRBJ1-1 and V is TRBV2; D gene unclear. Trimming shortened V by 0 bases and J by 1 base, and 12 bases separated the two germline ends. CDR3 length equals 16 residues. Germline assignment: CDR1 SNHLY and CDR2 FYNNEI. The CDR3: CASSEALDGENTEAFF. The CDR3 bases are TGTGCCAGCAGTGAAGCTCTAGATGGAGAGAACACTGAAGCTTTCTTT.

This clonotype was seen only a few times. This chain links TRBV20-1 with TRBJ2-5; 10 bases fit TRBD1. The germline V gene encodes CDR1 DFQATT and CDR2 SNEGSKA (reference sequence). The trim removed 6 bases at V and 2 bases at J, leaving 6 bases unmatched. The CDR3 totals 14 residues. The CDR3: CSAPDRGFQETQYF. CDR3 coding DNA: TGCAGTGCGCCGGACAGGGGGTTTCAAGAGACCCAGTACTTC.